The next 18 T cell receptor beta chains were all read from a single sample in a study of shared clonotypes between healthy human individuals. Method: immunoSEQ multiplex PCR; TCRdb's copy keeps in-frame clones and lacks some. The table records approximately 2.3 million clones, approximately 93% of them present only once. Specimen: naive CD4+ T cells from PBMCs. The subset was: CD45RA+ positively selected. These receptors were collected from a young man in good health. Some clones in this sample may be carry-over from other donors' samples.

Here the CDR3 reads CASTRGPQPQHF. CDR3 bases: TGTGCCAGCACTAGGGGTCCGCAGCCCCAGCATTTT. The rearrangement uses TRBV2 and TRBJ1-5; the D gene is possibly TRBD1 (5 bases). Germline V CDR1 and CDR2: SNHLY, FYNNEI. Trimming removed 7 bases at V and 7 bases at J, with 11 bases between. The CDR3 extends over 12 amino acids.

V usage is TRBV28 and J usage is TRBJ2-1, with 12 bases lining up with TRBD2. The CDR3 loop spans 15 amino acids. The germline CDR1 and CDR2 sequences are MDHEN and SYDVKM. V dropped 6 bases and J dropped 8; count of bases not matched to a gene: 8. CDR3 protein: CASSQTSGRWDEQFF. Written as DNA, the CDR3 is TGTGCCAGCAGCCAGACTAGCGGGAGATGGGATGAGCAGTTCTTC.

The chain couples TRBV6-1 to TRBJ2-7, with 11 nucleotides matching TRBD1. The V and J ends lost 3 bases and 3 bases, in that order; junction bases with no gene match: 16. This CDR3 spans 19 amino acids. Germline lookup yields CDR1 MNHNS and CDR2 SASEGT. CDR3 in DNA: TGTGCCAGCAGTGACGCTTCCGGACAGGGGGCGCGTGGGGTCTACGAGCAGTACTTC. Translation: CASSDASGQGARGVYEQYF.

The table lists this clone with a count of one. The chain links TRBV28 to TRBJ1-5; TRBD1 agrees at 7 bases. V lost 2 bases to trimming and J lost 6 bases; unmatched junction nucleotides: 7. Germline CDR1 is MDHEN and CDR2 is SYDVKM. The CDR3 contains 15 residues. The CDR3 protein is CASSLGSGGIQPQHF. The CDR3 DNA follows: TGTGCCAGCAGTTTAGGGTCAGGGGGTATTCAGCCCCAGCATTTT.

This chain uses TRBV28 with TRBJ1-1; D is ambiguous. Trimming removed 2 bases from V and 7 bases from J, with 14 bases in between. The length of the CDR3 is 14 residues. Germline-derived CDR1 and CDR2 are MDHEN and SYDVKM. CDR3 residues: CASSLPLQEGEAFF. CDR3 nucleotide sequence: TGTGCCAGCAGTTTACCCCTGCAGGAGGGTGAAGCTTTCTTT.

V gene TRBV9 combines with J gene TRBJ2-2; 14 bases agree with TRBD2. Losses at the gene ends were 4 bases for V and 2 bases for J; bases not matched to a gene: 7. The CDR3 runs 18 residues. Germline V gives CDR1 SGDLS, CDR2 YYNGEE. Here the CDR3 reads CASSIGTSGRGNTGELFF. The CDR3, as DNA: TGTGCCAGCAGCATCGGGACTAGCGGGAGAGGAAACACCGGGGAGCTGTTTTTT.

The table lists this clone with a few counts. The genes are TRBV30 and TRBJ1-1; no clear D. Germline CDR1 GTSNPN, CDR2 SVGIG (reference sequence). Trimming stripped 2 bases from V and 0 bases from J, with 13 bases between. CDR3 length: 15 amino acids. As DNA, the CDR3 is TGTGCCTGGAGTCGGACCGTTAACATGAACACTGAAGCTTTCTTT. As protein: CAWSRTVNMNTEAFF. The variable domain in full, with the rest retrieved from reference TRBV30 and TRBJ1-1, is SQTIHQWPATLVQPVGSPLSLECTVEGTSNPNLYWYRQAAGRGLQLLFYSVGIGQISSEVPQNLSASRPQDRQFILSSKKLLLSDSGFYLCAWSRTVNMNTEAFFGQGTRLTVV.

The chain recombines TRBV28 with TRBJ2-5, with TRBD1 matching over 11 bases. The V and J ends lost 6 bases and 4 bases, in that order; junction bases with no gene match: 7. The CDR3 consists of 15 residues. CDR1 and CDR2 from the germline V gene are MDHEN and SYDVKM. CDR3 bases: TGTGCCAGCAGGGCGGACAGGGGGCTTGTAGAGACCCAGTACTTC. Translated, it gives CASRADRGLVETQYF.

CDR3 in amino acids: CASSLDSDRSTDTQYF. The CDR3 DNA reads as TGCGCCAGCAGCTTGGATAGTGACAGAAGCACAGATACGCAGTATTTT. This rearrangement joins TRBV5-1 to TRBJ2-3; TRBD1 might be the D (5 bases). V was trimmed by 0 bases and J by 0 bases, leaving 11 bases between them. This CDR3 is built from 16 residues. Germline V gives CDR1 SGHRS, CDR2 YFSETQ.

The chain joins TRBV28 to TRBJ1-1; TRBD1 is a possible D gene (5 bases). V dropped 6 bases and J dropped 4 bases, with 21 bases sitting between them. The germline V gene has CDR1 MDHEN and CDR2 SYDVKM. This CDR3 has 16 amino acids. The CDR3 bases are TGTGCCAGCAGACCGGGATCTTTGGGGGGTCTCACTGAAGCTTTCTTT. Translation gives CASRPGSLGGLTEAFF.

This chain links TRBV6-5 with TRBJ2-7; 9 bases are shared with TRBD2. The CDR3 length is 14 residues. V was pared by 6 bases and J by 3 bases, with 6 bases of the junction left unmatched. Germline lookup yields CDR1 MNHEY and CDR2 SVGAGI. The CDR3 loop is CASRAGLAIYEQYF. CDR3 coding DNA: TGTGCCAGCAGGGCGGGACTAGCCATCTACGAGCAGTACTTC.

In regard to this clone: Distinct nucleotide sequences in the sample also encode this CDR3. The chain joins TRBV25-1 to TRBJ2-5; a possible D gene is TRBD2 (5 bases). The V gene lost 4 bases and the J gene lost 5 bases, with 8 bases spanning the gap. The V gene's germline CDR1 is MGHDK and CDR2 SYGVNS. This CDR3 comprises 12 residues. As DNA, the CDR3 is TGTGCCAGCAGTGGTAGGAGGGAGACCCAGTACTTC. Protein product: CASSGRRETQYF.

The chain couples TRBV11-2 to TRBJ1-1, with TRBD1 matching 7 bases. The germline V gene has CDR1 SGHAT and CDR2 FQNNGV. The CDR3 consists of 16 residues. The J segment lost 8 bases and the V segment lost 5 bases, leaving 17 bases of the junction unmatched. CDR3 in DNA: TGTGCCAGCAGCCACGGGGACAGCTCCCCGTTTCGCGAAGCTTTCTTT. It specifies CASSHGDSSPFREAFF.

The rearrangement uses TRBV30 and TRBJ1-5; D is possibly TRBD1 (5 bases). V shed 6 bases and J shed 11 bases, with 20 bases lying between them. The CDR3 runs to 13 residues. Germline loops: CDR1 GTSNPN, CDR2 SVGIG (reference sequence). The CDR3 region is CACSRVGDRAQHF. The CDR3 bases are TGTGCCTGTTCCAGGGTAGGGGACCGGGCCCAGCATTTT.

The genes are TRBV7-9 and TRBJ2-1, with D perhaps TRBD2 (5 bases). This CDR3 contains 12 residues. V lost 3 bases and J 9 bases, leaving 9 bases between the germline ends. From germline, CDR1 is SEHNR and CDR2 FQNEAQ (reference sequence). The CDR3 protein is CASSFRSGEQFF. CDR3 nucleotides: TGTGCCAGCAGCTTCAGAAGCGGTGAGCAGTTCTTC.

The chain employs TRBV18 and TRBJ2-7; TRBD1 matches at 7 bases. The CDR3 contains 15 residues. The V gene end was trimmed by 3 bases and the J gene end by 3 bases; junction bases not matched to a gene: 8. Germline assignment: CDR1 KGHSH and CDR2 LQKENI. CDR3 loop: CASSPSQGPNYEQYF. CDR3 sequence (DNA): TGTGCCAGCTCACCTTCACAGGGGCCTAACTACGAGCAGTACTTC.

The genes are TRBV6-5 and TRBJ1-1; the D is unclear. CDR3 length: 13 amino acids. Germline loops: CDR1 MNHEY, CDR2 SVGAGI. Trimming removed 3 bases at V and 7 bases at J, with 12 bases between. CDR3 bases: TGTGCCAGCAGTTATAAGCTTTTGGGTGAAGCTTTCTTT. Its translation is CASSYKLLGEAFF.

This clone has a single count. The rearrangement links TRBV5-1 to TRBJ2-1; no clear D. Per the germline V gene, CDR1 is SGHRS and CDR2 is YFSETQ. This CDR3 is 16 amino acids long. V lost 0 bases to trimming and J lost 0 bases, with 10 bases between them. The CDR3 here is CASSLDGRSSYNEQFF. The CDR3 DNA follows: TGCGCCAGCAGCTTGGATGGCAGAAGCTCCTACAATGAGCAGTTCTTC.